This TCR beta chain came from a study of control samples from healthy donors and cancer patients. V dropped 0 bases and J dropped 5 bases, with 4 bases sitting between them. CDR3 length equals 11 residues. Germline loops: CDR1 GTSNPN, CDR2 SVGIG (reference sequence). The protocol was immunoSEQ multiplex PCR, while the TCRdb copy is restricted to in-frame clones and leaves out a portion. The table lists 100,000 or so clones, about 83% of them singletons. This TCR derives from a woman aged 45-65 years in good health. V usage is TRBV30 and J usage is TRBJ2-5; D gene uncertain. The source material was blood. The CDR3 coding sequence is TGTGCCTGGAGTGTAGGGGAGACCCAGTACTTC. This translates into CAWSVGETQYF.